This is a list of T cell receptor beta chains from one sample in a study of cytomegalovirus exposure and HLA in healthy donors. The method was immunoSEQ multiplex PCR; TCRdb's version includes in-frame clones alone and lacks a portion of them. Among around 90,000 clones listed, about 85% were seen once. Sequencing input: PBMCs. The origin of the receptors is a man aged 35 to 55 in good health and CMV-seropositive. CDR3s include the opening cysteine and the closing phenylalanine or tryptophan. A D gene is named only where the DNA matches it firmly. Size is omitted from some rows. Given values are once, few, many or a class for expanded clones.

CDR3 length: 14; clone size: -; V gene: TRBV6-6; J gene: TRBJ2-7; D gene: TRBD2; CDR3 protein: CASRMGLAAYEQYF; CDR3 DNA: TGTGCCAGCAGGATGGGACTAGCGGCTTACGAGCAGTACTTC
CDR3 length: 14; clone size: -; V gene: TRBV6-5; J gene: TRBJ1-2; D gene: TRBD1; CDR3 protein: CASSFTGQGYGYTF; CDR3 DNA: TGTGCCAGCAGTTTCACGGGACAGGGCTATGGCTACACCTTC
CDR3 length: 15; clone size: -; V gene: TRBV5-6; J gene: TRBJ2-7; D gene: TRBD1; CDR3 protein: CASSSTLTGNYEQYF; CDR3 DNA: TGTGCCAGCAGCTCCACTCTGACAGGGAACTACGAGCAGTACTTC
CDR3 length: 14; clone size: -; V gene: TRBV13; J gene: TRBJ1-3; D gene: -; CDR3 protein: CASSFGQSGNTIYF; CDR3 DNA: TGTGCCAGCAGCTTCGGACAGAGTGGAAACACCATATATTTT
CDR3 length: 17; clone size: -; V gene: TRBV5-6; J gene: TRBJ2-2; D gene: TRBD2; CDR3 protein: CASSRSPGLASTGELFF; CDR3 DNA: TGTGCCAGCAGTCGAAGCCCGGGACTAGCGTCCACCGGGGAGCTGTTTTTT
CDR3 length: 12; clone size: -; V gene: TRBV2; J gene: TRBJ1-5; D gene: -; CDR3 protein: CASRDRNQPQHF; CDR3 DNA: TGTGCCAGCCGAGACAGAAATCAGCCCCAGCATTTT
CDR3 length: 15; clone size: -; V gene: TRBV5-4; J gene: TRBJ2-1; D gene: -; CDR3 protein: CASSTGTPSYNEQFF; CDR3 DNA: TGTGCCAGCAGCACCGGGACACCCTCCTACAATGAGCAGTTCTTC
CDR3 length: 16; clone size: -; V gene: TRBV7-8; J gene: TRBJ2-6; D gene: -; CDR3 protein: CASSLALGGGANVLTF; CDR3 DNA: TGTGCCAGCAGCTTAGCGCTCGGGGGAGGGGCCAACGTCCTGACTTTC
CDR3 length: 14; clone size: few; V gene: TRBV7-2; J gene: TRBJ2-6; D gene: -; CDR3 protein: CASSPHSGANVLTF; CDR3 DNA: TGTGCCAGCAGCCCCCACTCTGGGGCCAACGTCCTGACTTTC
CDR3 length: 13; clone size: -; V gene: TRBV5-1; J gene: TRBJ2-3; D gene: -; CDR3 protein: CASSPWEADTQYF; CDR3 DNA: TGCGCCAGCAGCCCCTGGGAGGCAGATACGCAGTATTTT
CDR3 length: 15; clone size: few; V gene: TRBV6-1; J gene: TRBJ2-7; D gene: TRBD1; CDR3 protein: CASSEGTDRGRKQYF; CDR3 DNA: TGTGCCAGCAGTGAAGGCACTGACAGGGGGCGAAAGCAGTACTTC
CDR3 length: 12; clone size: -; V gene: TRBV28; J gene: TRBJ1-1; D gene: -; CDR3 protein: CASTTLNTEAFF; CDR3 DNA: TGTGCCAGCACAACACTGAACACTGAAGCTTTCTTT
CDR3 length: 15; clone size: -; V gene: TRBV6-1; J gene: TRBJ2-3; D gene: -; CDR3 protein: CASSDRGALTDTQYF; CDR3 DNA: TGTGCCAGCAGTGACCGGGGGGCCCTCACAGATACGCAGTATTTT
CDR3 length: 14; clone size: few; V gene: TRBV6-1; J gene: TRBJ2-3; D gene: -; CDR3 protein: CATTAGADTDTQYF; CDR3 DNA: TGTGCGACGACGGCGGGGGCCGACACAGATACGCAGTATTTT
CDR3 length: 16; clone size: -; V gene: TRBV11-2; J gene: TRBJ2-5; D gene: TRBD2; CDR3 protein: CASSLQTSGWQETQYF; CDR3 DNA: TGTGCCAGCAGCTTACAAACTAGCGGTTGGCAAGAGACCCAGTACTTC
CDR3 length: 13; clone size: -; V gene: TRBV18; J gene: TRBJ2-7; D gene: TRBD1; CDR3 protein: CASSRDRDGEQYF; CDR3 DNA: TGTGCCAGCTCCCGGGACAGGGATGGCGAGCAGTACTTC
CDR3 length: 18; clone size: -; V gene: TRBV18; J gene: TRBJ2-5; D gene: TRBD2; CDR3 protein: CASSQTASGLADQETQYF; CDR3 DNA: TGTGCCAGCTCACAGACAGCTTCGGGACTAGCGGACCAAGAGACCCAGTACTTC
CDR3 length: 16; clone size: once; V gene: TRBV19; J gene: TRBJ1-2; D gene: -; CDR3 protein: CASRTETLKSSCGYTF; CDR3 DNA: TGTGCCAGTAGGACAGAAACGTTGAAAAGTAGTTGTGGCTACACCTTC
CDR3 length: 15; clone size: -; V gene: TRBV18; J gene: TRBJ2-7; D gene: -; CDR3 protein: CASSPAGQGGNEQYF; CDR3 DNA: TGTGCCAGCTCACCAGCAGGGCAGGGTGGGAACGAGCAGTACTTC
CDR3 length: 14; clone size: -; V gene: TRBV11-2; J gene: TRBJ2-7; D gene: TRBD1; CDR3 protein: CASSPGGAPYEQYF; CDR3 DNA: TGTGCCAGCAGCCCAGGGGGCGCCCCCTACGAGCAGTACTTC
CDR3 length: 15; clone size: few; V gene: TRBV14; J gene: TRBJ2-5; D gene: TRBD2; CDR3 protein: CASSHGLAGKETQYF; CDR3 DNA: TGTGCCAGCAGCCACGGACTAGCGGGGAAGGAGACCCAGTACTTC
CDR3 length: 15; clone size: -; V gene: TRBV5-6; J gene: TRBJ2-1; D gene: TRBD2; CDR3 protein: CASSLVSGGPYEQFF; CDR3 DNA: TGTGCCAGCAGCTTGGTTAGCGGGGGGCCTTATGAGCAGTTCTTC
CDR3 length: 14; clone size: -; V gene: TRBV6-6; J gene: TRBJ2-7; D gene: TRBD1; CDR3 protein: CASTISTGAFEQYF; CDR3 DNA: TGTGCCAGCACCATTTCGACAGGGGCGTTCGAGCAGTACTTC
CDR3 length: 10; clone size: -; V gene: TRBV30; J gene: TRBJ1-5; D gene: -; CDR3 protein: CAWYGQPQHF; CDR3 DNA: TGTGCCTGGTACGGTCAGCCCCAGCATTTT
CDR3 length: 17; clone size: -; V gene: TRBV5-6; J gene: TRBJ1-2; D gene: TRBD1; CDR3 protein: CASSFVLRQGGIGGYTF; CDR3 DNA: TGTGCCAGCAGCTTCGTGTTGCGGCAGGGGGGAATTGGTGGCTACACCTTC
CDR3 length: 15; clone size: -; V gene: TRBV18; J gene: TRBJ1-2; D gene: -; CDR3 protein: CASSPNRDGVHGYTF; CDR3 DNA: TGTGCCAGCTCACCCAACAGGGACGGAGTGCATGGCTACACCTTC
CDR3 length: 15; clone size: -; V gene: TRBV28; J gene: TRBJ2-7; D gene: TRBD1; CDR3 protein: CASSAPGQGRYEQYF; CDR3 DNA: TGTGCCAGCAGCGCTCCGGGACAGGGACGCTACGAGCAGTACTTC
CDR3 length: 17; clone size: -; V gene: TRBV15; J gene: TRBJ2-4; D gene: -; CDR3 protein: CATSREHTGTFKNIQYF; CDR3 DNA: TGTGCCACCAGCAGAGAACACACAGGGACCTTCAAAAACATTCAGTACTTC
CDR3 length: 11; clone size: -; V gene: TRBV29-1; J gene: TRBJ1-1; D gene: -; CDR3 protein: CSVERGILAFF; CDR3 DNA: TGCAGCGTTGAGCGGGGGATCCTGGCTTTCTTT
CDR3 length: 13; clone size: -; V gene: TRBV11-2; J gene: TRBJ1-4; D gene: -; CDR3 protein: CASSSGVEEKLFF; CDR3 DNA: TGTGCCAGCAGCTCCGGGGTGGAGGAAAAACTGTTTTTT
CDR3 length: 11; clone size: few; V gene: TRBV20-1; J gene: TRBJ1-1; D gene: -; CDR3 protein: CSARNGGEAFF; CDR3 DNA: TGCAGTGCTAGAAACGGAGGTGAAGCTTTCTTT
CDR3 length: 16; clone size: few; V gene: TRBV4-1; J gene: TRBJ2-7; D gene: TRBD2; CDR3 protein: CASSQDILAGAYEQYF; CDR3 DNA: TGCGCCAGCAGCCAAGATATACTAGCGGGGGCCTACGAGCAGTACTTC
CDR3 length: 16; clone size: -; V gene: TRBV7-2; J gene: TRBJ2-1; D gene: TRBD2; CDR3 protein: CASSYGTSGSYNEQFF; CDR3 DNA: TGTGCCAGCAGCTACGGGACTAGCGGCTCCTACAATGAGCAGTTCTTC
CDR3 length: 15; clone size: once; V gene: TRBV18; J gene: TRBJ2-7; D gene: TRBD2; CDR3 protein: CASSPGLAGASEQYF; CDR3 DNA: TGTGCCAGCTCACCCGGACTAGCGGGAGCCTCCGAGCAGTACTTC
CDR3 length: 16; clone size: -; V gene: TRBV5-1; J gene: TRBJ2-6; D gene: -; CDR3 protein: CASTSAGAPGANVLTF; CDR3 DNA: TGCGCCAGCACCTCGGCGGGCGCCCCCGGGGCCAACGTCCTGACTTTC
CDR3 length: 16; clone size: -; V gene: TRBV27; J gene: TRBJ2-7; D gene: TRBD1; CDR3 protein: CASSLSGTGGFGEQYF; CDR3 DNA: TGTGCCAGCAGTTTATCCGGGACAGGGGGCTTCGGCGAGCAGTACTTC
CDR3 length: 13; clone size: once; V gene: TRBV19; J gene: TRBJ1-2; D gene: -; CDR3 protein: CASSVGQLYGYTF; CDR3 DNA: TGTGCCAGTAGTGTCGGACAGCTTTATGGCTACACCTTC
CDR3 length: 13; clone size: -; V gene: TRBV5-1; J gene: TRBJ2-1; D gene: TRBD1; CDR3 protein: CASSGTGGVEQFF; CDR3 DNA: TGCGCCAGCAGCGGGACAGGGGGCGTTGAGCAGTTCTTC
CDR3 length: 17; clone size: -; V gene: TRBV19; J gene: TRBJ1-1; D gene: TRBD1; CDR3 protein: CASSLRWDRAKRTEAFF; CDR3 DNA: TGTGCCAGTAGTTTGAGATGGGACAGGGCGAAACGGACTGAAGCTTTCTTT
CDR3 length: 12; clone size: -; V gene: TRBV19; J gene: TRBJ1-2; D gene: -; CDR3 protein: CASSIDLYGYTF; CDR3 DNA: TGTGCCAGTAGTATAGATCTGTATGGCTACACCTTC
CDR3 length: 17; clone size: once; V gene: TRBV27; J gene: TRBJ1-1; D gene: -; CDR3 protein: CASSSLAHTGRMAEAFF; CDR3 DNA: TGTGCCAGCAGTTCTTTAGCTCATACAGGGCGGATGGCTGAAGCTTTCTTT
CDR3 length: 14; clone size: few; V gene: TRBV19; J gene: TRBJ2-7; D gene: TRBD1; CDR3 protein: CASSIKTGPYEQYF; CDR3 DNA: TGTGCCAGTAGTATTAAGACAGGGCCGTACGAGCAGTACTTC
CDR3 length: 14; clone size: -; V gene: TRBV2; J gene: TRBJ2-5; D gene: TRBD2; CDR3 protein: CASRGTSGAETQYF; CDR3 DNA: TGTGCCAGCAGGGGGACTAGCGGGGCAGAGACCCAGTACTTC
CDR3 length: 14; clone size: -; V gene: TRBV6-6; J gene: TRBJ1-1; D gene: TRBD1; CDR3 protein: CASSRGHRNTEAFF; CDR3 DNA: TGTGCCAGCAGCAGGGGGCATCGGAACACTGAAGCTTTCTTT
CDR3 length: 14; clone size: -; V gene: TRBV7-8; J gene: TRBJ2-1; D gene: -; CDR3 protein: CASSRRVSNNEQFF; CDR3 DNA: TGTGCCAGCAGCAGACGGGTCTCAAACAATGAGCAGTTCTTC
CDR3 length: 14; clone size: -; V gene: TRBV5-1; J gene: TRBJ2-5; D gene: -; CDR3 protein: CASSLGGRKETQYF; CDR3 DNA: TGCGCCAGCAGCTTGGGTGGCAGAAAAGAGACCCAGTACTTC
CDR3 length: 14; clone size: -; V gene: TRBV4-2; J gene: TRBJ2-3; D gene: -; CDR3 protein: CASSLQGRADTQYF; CDR3 DNA: TGTGCCAGCAGCCTACAGGGTAGAGCAGATACGCAGTATTTT
CDR3 length: 17; clone size: -; V gene: TRBV7-3; J gene: TRBJ2-1; D gene: TRBD2; CDR3 protein: CASSLISGGEESNEQFF; CDR3 DNA: TGTGCCAGCAGCTTAATATCTGGGGGGGAGGAATCAAATGAGCAGTTCTTC